This TCR beta chain is drawn from a study of T cell repertoires in cytomegalovirus infection. Study-level background: From public TCR beta signatures came an indication of both CMV infection and matching HLA type.

Germline V gene lookup returns CDR1 SGHTA and CDR2 FQGNSA. CDR3 length equals 14 residues. J was trimmed by 3 bases and V by 5 bases; bases with no gene match: 4. From the reads, TCRdb called clonotypes with MiXCR, one entry per CDR3 protein. The sample holds approximately 240,000 distinct CDR3 sequences, roughly 12% seen once. This clonotype was counted ten times or more. The specimen was PBMCs. This receptor was taken from a human donor in good health (CMV status not recorded). Some clones in this sample may be carry-over from other donors' samples. The V call is TRBV7-2, the J call TRBJ2-5, with TRBD2 matching over 9 bases. CDR3 sequence (DNA): TGTGCCAGCAGCCGCAGACTAGCGGAAGAGACCCAGTACTTC. It specifies CASSRRLAEETQYF.